Listed below are T cell receptor beta chains from one sample, sequenced in a study of Graves' ophthalmopathy and Graves' hyperthyroidism. TCRdb re-called the multiplex PCR reads through MiXCR, storing one row per CDR3 protein. The table records around 670,000 distinct CDR3 sequences, roughly 40% of them present only once. Sequencing was performed on peripheral blood. All receptors derive from an adult man with Graves' ophthalmopathy. The CDR3 runs from the conserved cysteine through the conserved F or W. D genes are given only for firm matches. Where a row states a size, it is once, few, many or the class of an expanded clone; other rows omit it.

cdr3_aa cdr3_nt cdr3_length clone_size d_call j_call v_call
CSVDGRGQETQYF TGCAGCGTTGATGGGCGGGGGCAAGAGACCCAGTACTTC 13 . TRBD2 TRBJ2-5 TRBV29-1
CAISAGITSTDTQYF TGTGCCATCAGTGCCGGAATTACTAGCACAGATACGCAGTATTTT 15 . . TRBJ2-3 TRBV10-3
CSAPGQVAYSNQPQHF TGCAGTGCCCCAGGACAGGTAGCTTATAGCAATCAGCCCCAGCATTTT 16 many TRBD1 TRBJ1-5 TRBV20-1
CASIDRGRLYEQYF TGTGCCAGCATCGACAGGGGGCGTCTCTACGAGCAGTACTTC 14 . TRBD1 TRBJ2-7 TRBV25-1
CASSVGQGQYSPLHF TGTGCCAGCAGCGTGGGACAGGGACAATATTCACCCCTCCACTTT 15 many TRBD1 TRBJ1-6 TRBV9
CASKWGDRATEAFF TGTGCCAGTAAGTGGGGGGATAGGGCCACTGAAGCTTTCTTT 14 . . TRBJ1-1 TRBV19
CASSLIPRGSLNTEAFF TGTGCCAGCAGCTTGATCCCACGGGGATCTTTGAACACTGAAGCTTTCTTT 17 . . TRBJ1-1 TRBV7-2
CASSLGGGETQYF TGTGCCAGCAGCCTAGGGGGGGGAGAGACCCAGTACTTC 13 many . TRBJ2-5 TRBV7-9
CASTSGGEQYF TGTGCCAGCACCTCCGGTGGGGAGCAGTACTTC 11 few . TRBJ2-7 TRBV6-5
CASSFGDRIYEQYF TGCGCCAGCAGCTTCGGGGACAGAATATACGAGCAGTACTTC 14 . TRBD1 TRBJ2-7 TRBV5-1
CASRKTGENQPQHF TGTGCCAGCAGAAAGACAGGGGAGAATCAGCCCCAGCATTTT 14 few TRBD1 TRBJ1-5 TRBV24-1
CASSPRANGKTGELFF TGTGCCAGCAGCCCCCGGGCCAACGGGAAGACCGGGGAGCTGTTTTTT 16 few . TRBJ2-2 TRBV9
CAISRGGGHEQYF TGTGCCATCAGTCGCGGGGGAGGGCACGAGCAGTACTTC 13 many TRBD2 TRBJ2-7 TRBV10-3
CASSLDAGNTDYYGYTF TGTGCCAGCAGCTTAGATGCCGGGAATACAGACTACTATGGCTACACCTTC 17 . . TRBJ1-2 TRBV7-9
CASRQGQGNDEQYF TGCGCCAGCAGGCAGGGACAGGGAAACGACGAGCAGTACTTC 14 . TRBD1 TRBJ2-7 TRBV10-2